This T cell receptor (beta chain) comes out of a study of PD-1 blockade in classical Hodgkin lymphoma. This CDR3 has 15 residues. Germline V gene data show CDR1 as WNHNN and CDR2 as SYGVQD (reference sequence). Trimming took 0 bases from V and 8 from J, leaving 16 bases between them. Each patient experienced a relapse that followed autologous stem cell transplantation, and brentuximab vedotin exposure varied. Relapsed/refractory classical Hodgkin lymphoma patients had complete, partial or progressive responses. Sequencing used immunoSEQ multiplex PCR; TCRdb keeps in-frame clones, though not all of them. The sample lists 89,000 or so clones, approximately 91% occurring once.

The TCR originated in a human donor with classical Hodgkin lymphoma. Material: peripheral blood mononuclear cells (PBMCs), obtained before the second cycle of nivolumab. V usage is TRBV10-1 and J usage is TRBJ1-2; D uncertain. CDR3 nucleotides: TGCGCCAGCAGTGAGTCGACCTTGACCCCTTCCGGCTACACCTTC. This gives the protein CASSESTLTPSGYTF.